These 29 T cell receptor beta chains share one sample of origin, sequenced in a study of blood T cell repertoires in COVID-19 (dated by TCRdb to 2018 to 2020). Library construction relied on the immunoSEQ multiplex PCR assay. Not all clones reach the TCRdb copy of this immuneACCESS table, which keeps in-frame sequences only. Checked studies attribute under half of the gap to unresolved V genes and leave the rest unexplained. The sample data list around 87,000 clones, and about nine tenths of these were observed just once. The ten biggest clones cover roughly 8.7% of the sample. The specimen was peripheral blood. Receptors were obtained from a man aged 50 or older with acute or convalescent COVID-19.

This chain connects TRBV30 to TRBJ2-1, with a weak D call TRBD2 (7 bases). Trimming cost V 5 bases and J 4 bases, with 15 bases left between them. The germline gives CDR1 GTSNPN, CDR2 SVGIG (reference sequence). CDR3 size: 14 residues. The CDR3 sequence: CAWGGAPEYNEQFF. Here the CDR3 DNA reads TGTGCCTGGGGGGGGGCACCTGAATACAATGAGCAGTTCTTC.

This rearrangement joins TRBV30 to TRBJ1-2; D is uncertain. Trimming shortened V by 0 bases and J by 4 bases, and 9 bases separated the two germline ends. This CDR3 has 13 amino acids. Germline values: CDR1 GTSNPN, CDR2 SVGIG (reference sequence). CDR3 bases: TGTGCCTGGAGTGTACCGGGAGGCTATGGCTACACCTTC. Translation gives CAWSVPGGYGYTF.

CDR3 nucleotide sequence: TGTGCCAGCTCCCTCGGGGGTTGGGAGCAGTTCTTC. Translation gives CASSLGGWEQFF. V gene TRBV18 combines with J gene TRBJ2-1; a possible D gene is TRBD2 (6 bases). The length of the CDR3 is 12 residues. Between the trimmed V and J ends, which lost 6 bases and 10 bases, there was a span of 13 bases. Germline CDR1 and CDR2: KGHSH and LQKENI.

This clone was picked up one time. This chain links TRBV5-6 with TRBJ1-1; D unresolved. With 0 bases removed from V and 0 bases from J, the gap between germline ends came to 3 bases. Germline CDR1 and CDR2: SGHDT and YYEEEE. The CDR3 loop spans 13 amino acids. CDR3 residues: CASSLVMNTEAFF. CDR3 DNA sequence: TGTGCCAGCAGCTTGGTCATGAACACTGAAGCTTTCTTT.

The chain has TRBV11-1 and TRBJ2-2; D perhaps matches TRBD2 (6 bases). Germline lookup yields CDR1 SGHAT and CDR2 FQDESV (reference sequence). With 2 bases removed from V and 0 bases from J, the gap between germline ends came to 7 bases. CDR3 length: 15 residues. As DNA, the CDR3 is TGTGCCAGCAGCTTACCGGGGGCGAACACCGGGGAGCTGTTTTTT. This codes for CASSLPGANTGELFF.

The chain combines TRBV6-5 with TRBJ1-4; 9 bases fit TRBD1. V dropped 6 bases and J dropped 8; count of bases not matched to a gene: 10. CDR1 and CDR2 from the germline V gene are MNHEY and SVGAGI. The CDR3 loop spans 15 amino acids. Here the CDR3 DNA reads TGTGCCAGCAGATCTACAGGGGGCAGTGGCGAAAAACTGTTTTTT. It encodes CASRSTGGSGEKLFF.

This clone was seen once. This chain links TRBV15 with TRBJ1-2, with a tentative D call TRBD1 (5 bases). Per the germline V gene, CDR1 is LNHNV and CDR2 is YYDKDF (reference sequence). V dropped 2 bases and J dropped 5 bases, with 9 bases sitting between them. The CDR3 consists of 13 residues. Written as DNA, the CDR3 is TGTGCCACCAGCAGAACGGGGGGGTATGGCTACACCTTC. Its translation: CATSRTGGYGYTF. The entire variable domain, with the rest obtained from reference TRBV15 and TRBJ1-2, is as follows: DAMVIQNPRYQVTQFGKPVTLSCSQTLNHNVMYWYQQKSSQAPKLLFHYYDKDFNNEADTPDNFQSRRPNTSFCFLDIRSPGLGDTAMYLCATSRTGGYGYTFGSGTRLTVV.

CDR3: CASSDRTARTDTQYF. The CDR3 coding sequence is TGTGCCAGCAGTGACCGGACAGCCCGCACAGATACGCAGTATTTT. This chain connects TRBV6-1 to TRBJ2-3; TRBD1 is a possible D gene (6 bases). The CDR3 sequence is 15 residues long. CDR1 and CDR2 from the germline V gene are MNHNS and SASEGT. Between the trimmed V and J ends, which lost 3 bases and 1 base, there was a span of 11 bases.

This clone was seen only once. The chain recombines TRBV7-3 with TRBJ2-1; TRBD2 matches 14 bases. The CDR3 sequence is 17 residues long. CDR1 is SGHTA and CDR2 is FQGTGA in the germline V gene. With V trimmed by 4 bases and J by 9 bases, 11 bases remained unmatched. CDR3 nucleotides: TGTGCCAGCAGCTCGGGACTAGCGGGGGATTATGGTGGTGAGCAGTTCTTC. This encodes CASSSGLAGDYGGEQFF.

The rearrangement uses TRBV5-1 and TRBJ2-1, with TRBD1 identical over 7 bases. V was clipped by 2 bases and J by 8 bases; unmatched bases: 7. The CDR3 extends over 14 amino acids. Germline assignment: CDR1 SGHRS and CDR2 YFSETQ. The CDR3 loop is CASSFGAGGDEQFF. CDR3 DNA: TGCGCCAGCAGCTTTGGGGCAGGGGGTGATGAGCAGTTCTTC. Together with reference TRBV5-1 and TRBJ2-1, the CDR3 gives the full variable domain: KAGVTQTPRYLIKTRGQQVTLSCSPISGHRSVSWYQQTPGQGLQFLFEYFSETQRNKGNFPGRFSGRQFSNSRSEMNVSTLELGDSALYLCASSFGAGGDEQFFGPGTRLTVL.

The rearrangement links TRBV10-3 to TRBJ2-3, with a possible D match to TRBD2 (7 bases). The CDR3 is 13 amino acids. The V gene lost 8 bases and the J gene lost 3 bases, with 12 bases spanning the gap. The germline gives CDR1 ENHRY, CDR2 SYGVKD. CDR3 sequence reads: CAIGGGGTDTQYF. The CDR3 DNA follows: TGTGCCATCGGCGGGGGCGGAACAGATACGCAGTATTTT.

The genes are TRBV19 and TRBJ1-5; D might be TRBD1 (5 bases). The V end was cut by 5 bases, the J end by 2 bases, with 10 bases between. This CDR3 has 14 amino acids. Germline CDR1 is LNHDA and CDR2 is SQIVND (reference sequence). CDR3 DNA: TGTGCCAGTAGTCCCCAGGGTGGCAATCAGCCCCAGCATTTT. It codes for CASSPQGGNQPQHF.

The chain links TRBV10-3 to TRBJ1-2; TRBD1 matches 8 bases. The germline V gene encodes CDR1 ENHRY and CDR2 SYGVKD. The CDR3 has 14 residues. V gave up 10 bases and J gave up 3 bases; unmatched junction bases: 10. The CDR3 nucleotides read TGTGCCACCCTAACGACAGGGGAGGACTATGGCTACACCTTC. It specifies CATLTTGEDYGYTF.

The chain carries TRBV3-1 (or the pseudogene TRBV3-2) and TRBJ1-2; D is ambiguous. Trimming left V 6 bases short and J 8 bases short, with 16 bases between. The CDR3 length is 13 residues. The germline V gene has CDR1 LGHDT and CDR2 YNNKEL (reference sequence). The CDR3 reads CASSPLEAAGYTF. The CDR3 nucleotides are TGTGCCAGCAGTCCCCTTGAGGCAGCGGGCTACACCTTC.

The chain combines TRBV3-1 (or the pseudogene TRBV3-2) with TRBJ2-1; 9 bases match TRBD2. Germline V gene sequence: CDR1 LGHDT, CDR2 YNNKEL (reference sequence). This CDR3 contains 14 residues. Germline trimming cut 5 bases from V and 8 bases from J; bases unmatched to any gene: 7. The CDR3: CASSWLAGFDEQFF. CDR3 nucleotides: TGTGCCAGCAGCTGGCTAGCGGGGTTTGATGAGCAGTTCTTC.

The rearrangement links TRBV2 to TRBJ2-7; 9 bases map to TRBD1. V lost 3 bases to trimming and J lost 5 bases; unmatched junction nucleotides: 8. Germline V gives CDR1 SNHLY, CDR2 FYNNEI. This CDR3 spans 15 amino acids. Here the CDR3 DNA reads TGTGCCAGCAGTGAGAACCGGGACAGGGCCCACGAGCAGTACTTC. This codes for CASSENRDRAHEQYF.

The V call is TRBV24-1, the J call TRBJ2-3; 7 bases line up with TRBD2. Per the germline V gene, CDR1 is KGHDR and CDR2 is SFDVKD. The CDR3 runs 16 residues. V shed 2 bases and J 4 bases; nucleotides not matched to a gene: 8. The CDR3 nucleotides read TGTGCCACCAGTGATTCCACGACTAGCCCGGCAGATACGCAGTATTTT. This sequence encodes CATSDSTTSPADTQYF.

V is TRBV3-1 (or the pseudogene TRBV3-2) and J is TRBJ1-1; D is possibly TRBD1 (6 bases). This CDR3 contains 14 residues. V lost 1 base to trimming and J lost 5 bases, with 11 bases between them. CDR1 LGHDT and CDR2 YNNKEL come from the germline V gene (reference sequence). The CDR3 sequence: CASSQVTGSTEAFF. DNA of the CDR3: TGTGCCAGCAGCCAAGTTACAGGGAGTACTGAAGCTTTCTTT.

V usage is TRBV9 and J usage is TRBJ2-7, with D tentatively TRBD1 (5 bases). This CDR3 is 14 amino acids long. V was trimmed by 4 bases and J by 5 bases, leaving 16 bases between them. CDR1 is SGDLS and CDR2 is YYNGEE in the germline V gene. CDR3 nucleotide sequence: TGTGCCAGCAGCCCCAGACAGACTCCGCACGAGCAGTACTTC. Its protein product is CASSPRQTPHEQYF.

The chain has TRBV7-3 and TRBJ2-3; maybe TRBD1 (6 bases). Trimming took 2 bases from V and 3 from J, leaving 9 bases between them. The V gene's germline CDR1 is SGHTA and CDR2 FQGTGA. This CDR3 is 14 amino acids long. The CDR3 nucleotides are TGTGCCAGCAGCTTAGGGGGCCGGACAGATACGCAGTATTTT. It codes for CASSLGGRTDTQYF.

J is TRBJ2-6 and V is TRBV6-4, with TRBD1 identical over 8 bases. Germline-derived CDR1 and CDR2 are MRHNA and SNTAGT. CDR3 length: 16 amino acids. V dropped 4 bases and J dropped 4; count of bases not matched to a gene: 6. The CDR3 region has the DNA TGTGCCAGCAGTGGAGGACAGGGAGCCGGGGCCAACGTCCTGACTTTC. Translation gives CASSGGQGAGANVLTF.

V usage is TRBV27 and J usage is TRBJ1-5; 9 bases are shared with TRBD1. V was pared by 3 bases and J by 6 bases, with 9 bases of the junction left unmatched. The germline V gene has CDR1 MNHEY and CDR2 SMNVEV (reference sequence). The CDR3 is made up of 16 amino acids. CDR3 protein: CASSFTGGLMVQPQHF. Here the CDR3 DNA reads TGTGCCAGCAGTTTTACAGGGGGCTTAATGGTTCAGCCCCAGCATTTT.

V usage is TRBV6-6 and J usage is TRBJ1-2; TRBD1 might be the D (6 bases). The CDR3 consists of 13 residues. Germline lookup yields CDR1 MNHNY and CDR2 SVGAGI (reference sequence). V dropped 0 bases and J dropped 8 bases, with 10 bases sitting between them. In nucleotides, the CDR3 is TGTGCCAGCAGTTACTCAGGGGGAGGGGGCTACACCTTC. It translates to CASSYSGGGGYTF.

The CDR3 loop reads CASRAADYNEQFF. The CDR3 DNA sequence: TGTGCCAGCAGAGCGGCGGATTACAATGAGCAGTTCTTC. This chain joins TRBV3-1 (or the pseudogene TRBV3-2) and TRBJ2-1; maybe TRBD2 (5 bases). The CDR3 sequence is 13 residues long. The germline V gene has CDR1 LGHDT and CDR2 YNNKEL (reference sequence). V shed 6 bases and J shed 4 bases, with 10 bases lying between them.

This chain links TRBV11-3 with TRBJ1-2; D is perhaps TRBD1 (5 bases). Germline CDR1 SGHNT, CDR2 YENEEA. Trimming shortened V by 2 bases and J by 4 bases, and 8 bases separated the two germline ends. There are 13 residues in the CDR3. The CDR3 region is CASSLRGGYGYTF. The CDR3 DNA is TGTGCCAGCAGCTTACGGGGGGGCTATGGCTACACCTTC.

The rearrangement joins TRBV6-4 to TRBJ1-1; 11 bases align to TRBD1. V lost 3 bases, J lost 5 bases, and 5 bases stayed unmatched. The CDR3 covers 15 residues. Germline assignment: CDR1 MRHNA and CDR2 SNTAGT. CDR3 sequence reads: CASSESGTGGTEAFF. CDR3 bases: TGTGCCAGCAGTGAGTCCGGGACAGGGGGAACTGAAGCTTTCTTT.

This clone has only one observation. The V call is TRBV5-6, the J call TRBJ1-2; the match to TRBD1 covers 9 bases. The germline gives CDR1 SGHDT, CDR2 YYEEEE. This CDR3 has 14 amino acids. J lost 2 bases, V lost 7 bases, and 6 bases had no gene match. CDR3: CASRGTGMNYGYTF. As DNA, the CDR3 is TGTGCCAGCCGAGGGACAGGGATGAACTATGGCTACACCTTC.

Written as DNA, the CDR3 is TGTGCCAGCAGCCCCGGGACTAGCGGGGGGGTGAGGCAGTATTTT. Protein product: CASSPGTSGGVRQYF. V and J are TRBV4-2 and TRBJ2-3; TRBD2 matches 16 bases. Germline V gives CDR1 LGHNA, CDR2 YNFKEQ. CDR3 length: 15 residues. V shed 4 bases and J 11 bases; nucleotides not matched to a gene: 6.

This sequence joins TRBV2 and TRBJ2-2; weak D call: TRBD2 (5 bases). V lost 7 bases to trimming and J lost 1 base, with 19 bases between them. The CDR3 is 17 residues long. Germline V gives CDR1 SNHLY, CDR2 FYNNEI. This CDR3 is CASTISEVGRNTGELFF. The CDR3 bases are TGTGCCAGCACAATCTCGGAGGTGGGCCGGAACACCGGGGAGCTGTTTTTT. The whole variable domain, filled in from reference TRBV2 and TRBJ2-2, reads EPEVTQTPSHQVTQMGQEVILRCVPISNHLYFYWYRQILGQKVEFLVSFYNNEISEKSEIFDDQFSVERPDGSNFTLKIRSTKLEDSAMYFCASTISEVGRNTGELFFGEGSRLTVL.